The 14 T cell receptor beta chains in this list originate from one sample, sequenced in a study of blood T cell repertoires in COVID-19. Only in-frame clones appear in the TCRdb table, and some are missing; sequencing was by immunoSEQ multiplex PCR. This sample has under 150,000 clones, with more than 70% found just once. Sequencing was carried out using peripheral blood. These receptors were obtained from a woman aged 55-69 years with COVID-19, enrolled during active disease.

The chain uses TRBV27 and TRBJ1-6, with 7 bases aligning to TRBD1. The germline V gene has CDR1 MNHEY and CDR2 SMNVEV (reference sequence). Germline trimming cut 1 base from V and 8 bases from J; bases unmatched to any gene: 5. The CDR3 totals 15 residues. CDR3 bases: TGTGCCAGCAGTTTATTTGACAGGGAGCATTCACCCCTCCACTTT. Translating gives CASSLFDREHSPLHF.

The chain joins TRBV6-5 to TRBJ1-1; no clear D. The CDR3 is made up of 15 amino acids. The germline CDR1 and CDR2 sequences are MNHEY and SVGAGI. Trimming shortened V by 7 bases and J by 1 base, and 16 bases separated the two germline ends. This CDR3 is CASTLLSAQNTEAFF. DNA for the CDR3: TGTGCCAGCACCCTACTAAGCGCTCAGAACACTGAAGCTTTCTTT.

This chain joins TRBV4-1 and TRBJ2-7; 12 nucleotides agree with TRBD2. CDR1 is MGHRA, CDR2 YSYEKL, per germline. The V segment lost 0 bases and the J segment 13 bases; nucleotides outside the gene matches: 4. The CDR3 is made up of 13 amino acids. As DNA, the CDR3 is TGCGCCAGCAGCCAAGAAACTAGCGGGGGGCCTTACTTC. Amino acid sequence: CASSQETSGGPYF.

The chain combines TRBV18 with TRBJ1-2, with TRBD1 identical over 12 bases. V gave up 3 bases and J gave up 6 bases; unmatched junction bases: 14. The germline V gene has CDR1 KGHSH and CDR2 LQKENI. The length of the CDR3 is 18 residues. The CDR3 DNA reads as TGTGCCAGCTCACCCCTACCCCTCCGGGACAGGGGGCGCGATGGCTACACCTTC. Protein product: CASSPLPLRDRGRDGYTF.

The chain combines TRBV7-6 with TRBJ2-7, with TRBD1 matching over 7 bases. This CDR3 is built from 17 residues. V lost 5 bases, J lost 1 base, and 14 bases stayed unmatched. Germline values: CDR1 SGHVS, CDR2 FNYEAQ. Written as DNA, the CDR3 is TGTGCCAGCAGCCATGATCGATCACGACAGGGTTCCTACGAGCAGTACTTC. Translating gives CASSHDRSRQGSYEQYF.

The chain uses TRBV6-1 and TRBJ1-2; D unclear. Germline lookup yields CDR1 MNHNS and CDR2 SASEGT. V was shortened by 1 base and J by 4 bases, with 10 bases between the two germline ends. The CDR3 length is 14 residues. CDR3 sequence reads: CASSEVAQSYGYTF. In DNA form, the CDR3 reads TGTGCCAGCAGTGAAGTGGCACAAAGCTATGGCTACACCTTC.

The chain carries TRBV6-6 and TRBJ1-2; tentative D call: TRBD1 (5 bases). Deletions cut 0 bases from V and 5 bases from J, with 16 bases between. The CDR3 is 16 residues long. From germline, CDR1 is MNHNY and CDR2 SVGAGI (reference sequence). The CDR3 reads CASSYSNQGGFYGYTF. CDR3 DNA: TGTGCCAGCAGTTACTCGAACCAGGGAGGATTTTATGGCTACACCTTC.

This clone turned up a few times. The chain employs TRBV3-1 (or the pseudogene TRBV3-2) and TRBJ1-2, with D perhaps matching TRBD1 (6 bases). V gave up 6 bases and J gave up 6 bases, with 14 bases separating them. CDR1 and CDR2 (germline): LGHDT, YNNKEL (reference sequence). CDR3 size: 13 residues. Here the CDR3 DNA reads TGTGCCAGCAGACCAAGGGGGATCCATGGCTACACCTTC. Amino acid sequence: CASRPRGIHGYTF.

The CDR3 bases are TGTGCCAGCAGCTTAAAACCCCGCCGGGACAGGGATTGGAACACTGAAGCTTTCTTT. This codes for CASSLKPRRDRDWNTEAFF. The chain couples TRBV7-3 to TRBJ1-1; TRBD1 matches at 9 bases. CDR1 is SGHTA, CDR2 FQGTGA, per germline. Trimming cost V 1 base and J 1 base; bases outside gene matches: 13. The CDR3 has 19 residues. Full variable domain (outside the CDR3, taken from reference TRBV7-3 and TRBJ1-1): GAGVSQTPSNKVTEKGKYVELRCDPISGHTALYWYRQSLGQGPEFLIYFQGTGAADDSGLPNDRFFAVRPEGSVSTLKIQRTERGDSAVYLCASSLKPRRDRDWNTEAFFGQGTRLTVV.

The chain links TRBV4-1 to TRBJ1-1; D is unresolved. CDR3 size: 15 residues. The germline V and J ends were trimmed by 0 bases and 4 bases, with 12 bases remaining between them. Germline V lookup: CDR1 MGHRA, CDR2 YSYEKL. In DNA form, the CDR3 reads TGCGCCAGCAGCCAAGACATGGCCCTGCTCACTGAAGCTTTCTTT. It translates to CASSQDMALLTEAFF.

This clone was recorded a few times. The chain employs TRBV29-1 and TRBJ2-7; D is undetermined. Germline V CDR1 and CDR2: SQVTM, ANQGSEA. CDR3 length: 10 amino acids. V was trimmed by 4 bases and J by 3 bases, leaving 4 bases between them. The CDR3 is CSVGDYEQYF. CDR3 bases: TGCAGCGTTGGCGACTACGAGCAGTACTTC.

The chain is built from TRBV27 and TRBJ2-5; 14 bases fit TRBD2. The CDR3 sequence is 15 residues long. With 7 bases clipped from V and 4 bases from J, the junction kept 5 bases outside the gene matches. CDR1 and CDR2 (germline): MNHEY, SMNVEV (reference sequence). CDR3 loop: CASMHGLAGGETQYF. Here the CDR3 DNA reads TGTGCCAGCATGCATGGACTAGCGGGGGGAGAGACCCAGTACTTC.

The V call is TRBV23-1, the J call TRBJ1-4, with TRBD1 identical over 8 bases. TRBV23-1 is reported as an ORF; its role is uncertain. The CDR3 covers 17 residues. Germline trimming cut 3 bases from V and 8 bases from J; bases unmatched to any gene: 14. DNA of the CDR3: TGCGCCAGCAGTCACCCCGGACAGGGAAGGTTAGAGGAAAAACTGTTTTTT. Its translation: CASSHPGQGRLEEKLFF.

This clone was counted a single time. This chain joins TRBV19 and TRBJ2-1; D gene unclear. This CDR3 spans 12 amino acids. The V gene lost 7 bases and the J gene lost 4 bases, with 8 bases spanning the gap. Germline lookup yields CDR1 LNHDA and CDR2 SQIVND (reference sequence). CDR3 sequence: CASKKEYNEQFF. Written as DNA, the CDR3 is TGTGCCAGTAAGAAGGAGTACAATGAGCAGTTCTTC.